The next 20 T cell receptor beta chains were all read from a single sample in a study of T cell repertoires in cytomegalovirus infection. TCRdb used MiXCR to reprocess the reads, holding one entry per CDR3 protein. Of 400,000 or so distinct CDR3 sequences in the sample, roughly 20% were seen once. Sequenced material: PBMCs. These receptor sequences come from a human donor in good health (CMV status not recorded). Some clones in this sample may be carry-over from other donors' samples.

This clonotype appeared many times. The chain's CDR3 is CASSLSTGSYGYTF. The CDR3, as DNA: TGTGCCAGCAGCTTATCTACAGGCTCCTATGGCTACACCTTC. V is TRBV7-2 and J is TRBJ1-2, with TRBD1 as a possible D gene (5 bases). The CDR3 has 14 residues. V lost 2 bases, J lost 4 bases, and 11 bases lay in between. Looked up from germline, CDR1 is SGHTA and CDR2 is FQGNSA.

This clonotype has just a few counts. This rearrangement joins TRBV29-1 to TRBJ1-1; weak D call: TRBD1 (5 bases). V was cut by 2 bases and J by 2 bases, with 9 bases left in between. The CDR3 is 13 residues long. Germline CDR1 and CDR2: SQVTM and ANQGSEA. The CDR3 coding sequence is TGCAGCGTTGAATTACAGGTCAACACTGAAGCTTTCTTT. Translation: CSVELQVNTEAFF.

This clonotype was recorded many times. The CDR3 bases are TGTGCCAGCAGGCCCGACAGGGAGAGTTTAACAGATACGCAGTATTTT. Its protein is CASRPDRESLTDTQYF. The chain couples TRBV7-9 to TRBJ2-3; 7 positions agree with TRBD1. Unmatched junction bases numbered 12, after V lost 6 bases and J lost 3 bases. In germline, CDR1 is SEHNR, CDR2 FQNEAQ (reference sequence). This CDR3 contains 16 residues.

This clonotype was observed at least ten times. This chain links TRBV27 with TRBJ2-7; 9 bases are shared with TRBD2. V lost 0 bases, J lost 3 bases, and 3 bases stayed unmatched. This CDR3 has 15 amino acids. The germline V gene has CDR1 MNHEY and CDR2 SMNVEV (reference sequence). The CDR3 protein is CASSLSPSGVYEQYF. In DNA form, the CDR3 reads TGTGCCAGCAGTTTATCGCCTAGCGGGGTCTACGAGCAGTACTTC.

The CDR3: CAISPDRSTDTQYF. Written as DNA, the CDR3 is TGTGCCATCAGCCCGGACAGGAGCACAGATACGCAGTATTTT. The chain carries TRBV10-3 and TRBJ2-3, with 7 nucleotides matching TRBD1. V lost 6 bases to trimming and J lost 0 bases; unmatched junction nucleotides: 3. This CDR3 spans 14 amino acids. CDR1 and CDR2 from the germline V gene are ENHRY and SYGVKD.

This clonotype was seen more than once but under ten times. This chain joins TRBV20-1 and TRBJ2-7; 10 bases are a match to TRBD2. CDR1 and CDR2 from the germline V gene are DFQATT and SNEGSKA (reference sequence). The CDR3 loop spans 13 amino acids. V shed 2 bases, J shed 3 bases, and the junction held 1 base outside the gene matches. The CDR3 DNA sequence: TGCAGTGCTAGACTAGCGGGAGTCTACGAGCAGTACTTC. Amino acids: CSARLAGVYEQYF.

A word on this clonotype: With a much larger clone just one base away, this may be a read error. The chain recombines TRBV5-1 with TRBJ2-3; D unclear. CDR3 length: 12 residues. Germline CDR1 reads SGHRS; CDR2 reads YFSETQ. Between the trimmed V and J ends, which lost 9 bases and 2 bases, there was a span of 10 bases. CDR3 protein: CANTTNTDTQYF. The CDR3 DNA follows: TGCGCCAACACGACCAACACAGATACGCAGTATTTT.

In DNA, the CDR3 is TGCGCCAGCAGTGAGTCGGCTGGGACAGAGCAGTTCTTC. Protein product: CASSESAGTEQFF. The chain carries TRBV10-2 and TRBJ2-1; a possible D gene is TRBD1 (6 bases). There are 13 residues in the CDR3. V was shortened by 0 bases and J by 10 bases, with 10 bases between the two germline ends. CDR1 is WSHSY and CDR2 is SAAADI in the germline V gene.

This clonotype was seen a few times. The chain links TRBV15 to TRBJ2-2; TRBD1 agrees at 9 bases. CDR1 and CDR2 from the germline V gene are LNHNV and YYDKDF (reference sequence). The CDR3 length is 13 residues. Trimming removed 3 bases from V and 9 bases from J; junction bases left unmatched: 2. The CDR3 coding sequence is TGTGCCACCAGCAGTACAGGGGGCCGGGAGCTGTTTTTT. This gives the protein CATSSTGGRELFF.

The rearrangement uses TRBV7-9 and TRBJ2-7; possible D gene TRBD2, 6 bases. Trimming left V 4 bases short and J 7 bases short, with 20 bases between. The CDR3 is 15 amino acids. CDR1 and CDR2 from the germline V gene are SEHNR and FQNEAQ (reference sequence). The CDR3 loop is CASSSSDRLPWEQYF. The CDR3 DNA reads TGTGCCAGCAGCTCTAGCGATAGGCTTCCGTGGGAGCAGTACTTC.

In this sample, this clonotype turned up many times. The chain is built from TRBV7-2 and TRBJ2-1; 8 bases are shared with TRBD2. The length of the CDR3 is 15 residues. The V and J ends lost 3 bases and 8 bases, in that order; junction bases with no gene match: 9. Germline V gene sequence: CDR1 SGHTA, CDR2 FQGNSA. CDR3 coding DNA: TGTGCCAGCAGCTTCACCAGCGGGAGAATGGATGAGCAGTTCTTC. Protein: CASSFTSGRMDEQFF.

The chain couples TRBV5-4 to TRBJ2-5; D gene unclear. CDR3 length equals 15 residues. Per germline, CDR1 SGHNT and CDR2 YYREEE (reference sequence). Trimming removed 0 bases from V and 2 bases from J, with 11 bases in between. The chain's CDR3 is CASSLGLGTQETQYF. The CDR3 coding sequence is TGTGCCAGCAGCTTGGGGCTAGGAACACAAGAGACCCAGTACTTC.

The table lists this clonotype with many counts. The chain links TRBV7-8 to TRBJ1-4; the D gene is possibly TRBD1 (5 bases). Deletions cut 0 bases from V and 11 bases from J, with 19 bases between. Germline V lookup: CDR1 SGHVS, CDR2 FQNEAQ. The CDR3 has 16 residues. The CDR3 DNA reads TGTGCCAGCAGCTTAGCGGGCCGGGACCTGCTATCGAAACTGTTTTTT. Residues: CASSLAGRDLLSKLFF.

This chain connects TRBV20-1 to TRBJ1-1; D not certain. Trimming took off 1 base at V and 5 bases at J, with 8 bases between the two ends. CDR3 length: 12 residues. The germline V gene has CDR1 DFQATT and CDR2 SNEGSKA (reference sequence). CDR3 region: CSARGVWTEAFF. The CDR3 bases are TGCAGTGCTAGAGGAGTGTGGACTGAAGCTTTCTTT.

This clonotype showed up many times. The DNA of the CDR3 is TGTGCCAGCAGCTTAGAGACGCGGAAAGCTTTCTTT. This translates into CASSLETRKAFF. The chain employs TRBV7-2 and TRBJ1-1; D remains ambiguous. Germline-derived CDR1 and CDR2 are SGHTA and FQGNSA. V was pared by 1 base and J by 9 bases, with 9 bases between. The CDR3 has 12 residues.

The V call is TRBV6-5, the J call TRBJ2-7; 8 positions match TRBD2. Germline lookup yields CDR1 MNHEY and CDR2 SVGAGI. The V gene end was trimmed by 0 bases and the J gene end by 6 bases; junction bases not matched to a gene: 7. This CDR3 is built from 15 residues. In DNA form, the CDR3 reads TGTGCCAGCAGTTACTCGAGAGCGGGAGTGGTCGAGCAGTACTTC. Its protein product is CASSYSRAGVVEQYF.

This clonotype was seen many times. This CDR3 is CASSLIQGNEAFF. In DNA, the CDR3 is TGTGCCAGCAGCTTGATACAGGGGAATGAAGCTTTCTTT. This rearrangement joins TRBV7-9 to TRBJ1-1, with 7 positions matching TRBD1. CDR3 length: 13 amino acids. Trimming removed 3 bases from V and 7 bases from J; junction bases left unmatched: 5. Germline V CDR1 and CDR2: SEHNR, FQNEAQ (reference sequence). The full variable domain, in which reference TRBV7-9 and TRBJ1-1 provide the parts outside the CDR3, is DTGVSQNPRHKITKRGQNVTFRCDPISEHNRLYWYRQTLGQGPEFLTYFQNEAQLEKSRLLSDRFSAERPKGSFSTLEIQRTEQGDSAMYLCASSLIQGNEAFFGQGTRLTVV.

This clonotype was picked up a small number of times. The chain uses TRBV7-2 and TRBJ1-1, with TRBD1 as a possible D gene (6 bases). Trimming cost V 3 bases and J 3 bases, with 11 bases left between them. This CDR3 region has 14 residues. Germline V gene lookup returns CDR1 SGHTA and CDR2 FQGNSA. As DNA, the CDR3 is TGTGCCAGCAGCTTGGAAGGGGGGTACACTGAAGCTTTCTTT. It yields the protein CASSLEGGYTEAFF.

This clonotype has a count of ten or more. The chain recombines TRBV7-9 with TRBJ2-6, with unresolved D. The germline V gene encodes CDR1 SEHNR and CDR2 FQNEAQ (reference sequence). V was clipped by 5 bases and J by 0 bases, with 8 bases between them. This CDR3 has 15 residues. Here the CDR3 DNA reads TGTGCCAGCAGCCCCGGGCACTCTGGGGCCAACGTCCTGACTTTC. The encoded protein is CASSPGHSGANVLTF.

This clonotype was picked up many times. V is TRBV7-8 and J is TRBJ2-2; D is possibly TRBD2 (5 bases). The length of the CDR3 is 14 residues. Trimming removed 0 bases at V and 5 bases at J, with 7 bases between. The germline V gene encodes CDR1 SGHVS and CDR2 FQNEAQ. DNA of the CDR3: TGTGCCAGCAGCTTAGCGTCGGGGACCGGGGAGCTGTTTTTT. It is translated as CASSLASGTGELFF.